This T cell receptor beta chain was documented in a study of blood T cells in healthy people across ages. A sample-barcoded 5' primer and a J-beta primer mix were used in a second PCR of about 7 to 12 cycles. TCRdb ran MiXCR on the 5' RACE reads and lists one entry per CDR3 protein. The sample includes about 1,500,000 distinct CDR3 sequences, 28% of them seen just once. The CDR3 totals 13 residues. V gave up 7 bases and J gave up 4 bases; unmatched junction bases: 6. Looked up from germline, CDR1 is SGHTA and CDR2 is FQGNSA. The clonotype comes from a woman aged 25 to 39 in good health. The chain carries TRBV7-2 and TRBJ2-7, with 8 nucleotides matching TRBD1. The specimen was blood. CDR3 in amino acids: CASNDRGLYEQYF. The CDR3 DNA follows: TGTGCCAGCAATGACAGGGGACTTTACGAGCAGTACTTC.